This T cell receptor beta chain is drawn from a study of PD-L1 blockade in urothelial cancer. Study summary: Starting in about 2014, patients were given atezolizumab (1,200 mg intravenously every 3 weeks). Per blood sample, T cells had a median of 141,255. Samples of blood were analyzed 3 weeks (second dose) and 6 weeks after treatment start.

Sequencing was performed with immunoSEQ multiplex PCR; in TCRdb, only in-frame clones are kept and a portion is missing. Among about 74,000 clones listed, 90% were seen once. Noted time point: pretreatment peripheral blood. The sequence derives from a man aged 70 or older with urothelial cancer. Here the sequenced sample was PBMCs, taken around atezolizumab (anti-PD-L1) treatment.

The CDR3 nucleotides are TGTGCCAGCAGCCTACGAGGAGGGATGGGCTACGAGCAGTACTTC. Encoded protein: CASSLRGGMGYEQYF. The genes are TRBV7-8 and TRBJ2-7; D perhaps matches TRBD2 (6 bases). The CDR3 is 15 residues long. Germline CDR1 and CDR2: SGHVS and FQNEAQ. Trimming pared 5 bases from V and 3 bases from J, leaving 17 bases between.